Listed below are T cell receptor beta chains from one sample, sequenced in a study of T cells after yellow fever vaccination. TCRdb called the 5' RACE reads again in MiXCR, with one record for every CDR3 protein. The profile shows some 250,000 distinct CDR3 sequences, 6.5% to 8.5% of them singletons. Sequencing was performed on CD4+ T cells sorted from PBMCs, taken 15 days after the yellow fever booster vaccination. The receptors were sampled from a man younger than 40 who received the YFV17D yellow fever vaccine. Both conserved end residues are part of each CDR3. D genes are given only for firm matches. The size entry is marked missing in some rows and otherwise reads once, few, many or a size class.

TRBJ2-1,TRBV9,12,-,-,CASIVGWDEQFF,TGTGCCAGCATCGTAGGATGGGATGAGCAGTTCTTC
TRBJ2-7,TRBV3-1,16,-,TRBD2,CASSQVWRGSSYEQYF,TGTGCCAGCAGCCAAGTTTGGCGGGGGAGCTCCTACGAGCAGTACTTC
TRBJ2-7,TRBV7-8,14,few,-,CASSLAQTKYEQYF,TGTGCCAGCAGCTTAGCGCAAACGAAGTACGAGCAGTACTTC
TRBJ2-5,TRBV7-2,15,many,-,CASSLGGGLQETQYF,TGTGCCAGCAGCTTAGGCGGAGGACTCCAAGAGACCCAGTACTTC
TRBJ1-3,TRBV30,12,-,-,CAWSVAEYTIYF,TGTGCCTGGAGTGTGGCGGAATACACCATATATTTT
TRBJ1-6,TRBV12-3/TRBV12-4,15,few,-,CASSPRGGVASPLHF,TGTGCCAGCAGTCCTCGGGGAGGAGTCGCTTCACCCCTCCACTTT
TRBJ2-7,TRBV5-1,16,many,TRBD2,CASSLGLAGGSHEQYF,TGCGCCAGCAGCTTGGGACTAGCGGGAGGAAGCCACGAGCAGTACTTC
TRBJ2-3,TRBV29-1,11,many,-,CSVSDGNTQYF,TGCAGCGTATCGGACGGAAATACGCAGTATTTT
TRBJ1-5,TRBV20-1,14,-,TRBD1,CSARTGRSNQPQHF,TGCAGTGCGAGGACAGGTCGCAGCAATCAGCCCCAGCATTTT
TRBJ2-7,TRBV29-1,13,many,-,CSVGGLANYEQYF,TGCAGCGTTGGGGGTCTAGCAAACTACGAGCAGTACTTC
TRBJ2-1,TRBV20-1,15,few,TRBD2,CSFLGSGSSYNEQFF,TGCAGTTTCCTTGGAAGCGGGAGCTCCTACAATGAGCAGTTCTTC
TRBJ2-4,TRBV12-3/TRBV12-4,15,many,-,CASSFWSGSKNIQYF,TGTGCCAGCAGTTTTTGGAGCGGGTCCAAAAACATTCAGTACTTC
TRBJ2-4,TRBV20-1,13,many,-,CSAPLHIENIQYF,TGCAGTGCTCCCCTCCACATAGAAAACATTCAGTACTTC
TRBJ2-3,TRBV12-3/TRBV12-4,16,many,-,CASSLNSMGAADTQYF,TGTGCCAGCAGCCTAAATTCGATGGGGGCAGCAGATACGCAGTATTTT
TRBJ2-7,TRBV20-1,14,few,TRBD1,CSAGGQGFSYEQYF,TGCAGTGCTGGCGGACAGGGCTTTTCCTACGAGCAGTACTTC
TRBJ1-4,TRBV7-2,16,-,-,CASSSKGGVTNEKLFF,TGTGCCAGCAGCTCCAAGGGGGGGGTAACTAATGAAAAACTGTTTTTT
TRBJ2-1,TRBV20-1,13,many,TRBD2,CSDRGGAYNEQFF,TGCAGTGATCGGGGGGGCGCTTACAATGAGCAGTTCTTC
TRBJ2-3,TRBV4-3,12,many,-,CASSQEGDTQYF,TGTGCCAGCAGCCAAGAAGGGGATACGCAGTATTTT
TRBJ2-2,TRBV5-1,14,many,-,CASTTGRYPGELFF,TGCGCCAGCACTACAGGGAGGTATCCCGGGGAGCTGTTTTTT
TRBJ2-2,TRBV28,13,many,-,CASTRLVAGELFF,TGTGCCAGCACCCGACTAGTAGCCGGGGAGCTGTTTTTT
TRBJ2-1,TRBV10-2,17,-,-,CASSVLSRRGPHNEQFF,TGCGCCAGCAGTGTATTATCCAGACGAGGACCACACAATGAGCAGTTCTTC
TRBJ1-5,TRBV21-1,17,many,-,CASSKVWTVYGNQPQHF,TGTGCCAGCAGCAAAGTTTGGACGGTATATGGCAATCAGCCCCAGCATTTT
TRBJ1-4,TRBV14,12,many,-,CASSQDRSGLFF,TGTGCCAGCAGCCAAGATAGGTCGGGACTGTTTTTT
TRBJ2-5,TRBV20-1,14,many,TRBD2,CSARDASGQETQYF,TGCAGTGCTAGAGACGCTAGCGGACAAGAGACCCAGTACTTC
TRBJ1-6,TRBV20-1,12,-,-,CSARRPDIILHF,TGCAGTGCTAGACGGCCGGATATCATCCTCCACTTT
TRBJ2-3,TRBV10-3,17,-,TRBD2,CAISELPRTSTGHTQYF,TGTGCCATCAGTGAGCTCCCGAGGACTAGCACGGGTCATACGCAGTATTTT
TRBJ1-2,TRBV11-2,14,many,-,CASSLDRRNYGYTF,TGTGCCAGCAGCTTAGACCGGAGAAACTATGGCTACACCTTC
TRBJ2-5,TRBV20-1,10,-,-,CSGQQETQYF,TGCAGTGGACAGCAAGAGACCCAGTACTTC
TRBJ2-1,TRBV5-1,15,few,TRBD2,CASSHSGANYNEQFF,TGCGCCAGCAGCCATAGCGGGGCGAATTACAATGAGCAGTTCTTC
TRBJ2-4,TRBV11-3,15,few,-,CASRRSDIAKNIQYF,TGTGCCAGCAGGAGGAGCGATATAGCCAAAAACATTCAGTACTTC
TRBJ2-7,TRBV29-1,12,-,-,CSGGSGPYEQYF,TGCAGCGGGGGAAGCGGCCCCTACGAGCAGTACTTC
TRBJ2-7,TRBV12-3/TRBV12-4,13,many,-,CASSFHGPYEQYF,TGTGCCAGCAGTTTCCACGGCCCCTACGAGCAGTACTTC